These 12 T cell receptor beta chains came from one sample sequenced in a study of identifying expanded T cells in peripheral blood. The table came from immunoSEQ multiplex PCR; TCRdb's copy has only in-frame clones and leaves some out. Seen here are approximately 92,000 clones, around 83% observed once, and the top ten hold 3.5% to 5.5%. What was sequenced was blood. These receptors were taken from a person aged 18 to 70 in good health.

The chain recombines TRBV4-3 with TRBJ2-5; the D gene is possibly TRBD2 (5 bases). Germline CDR1 is LGHNA and CDR2 is YSLEER. Between the trimmed V and J ends, which lost 5 bases and 1 base, there was a span of 20 bases. The CDR3 is made up of 17 amino acids. The CDR3 is CASSTAGRVPVQETQYF. In nucleotides, the CDR3 is TGCGCCAGCAGCACGGCCGGGCGGGTCCCCGTCCAAGAGACCCAGTACTTC.

The V gene is TRBV18, the J gene TRBJ1-3; D is uncertain. The germline V gene encodes CDR1 KGHSH and CDR2 LQKENI. The length of the CDR3 is 15 residues. The V and J ends lost 3 bases and 4 bases respectively, with 13 bases between them. CDR3 coding DNA: TGTGCCAGCTCACCCATTCAGGTTCGGGGAAACACCATATATTTT. Translated, it gives CASSPIQVRGNTIYF.

In DNA, the CDR3 is TGTGCCAGCAGTTGGCAGGGACAGGGGGCCACCGGGGAGCTGTTTTTT. Translated, it gives CASSWQGQGATGELFF. The V gene is TRBV6-5, the J gene TRBJ2-2; 12 bases map to TRBD1. CDR1 and CDR2 from the germline V gene are MNHEY and SVGAGI. The CDR3 runs 16 residues. After removal of 4 bases from V and 4 bases from J, the junction contained 4 bases not matched to a gene.

This clone was observed a single time. This chain joins TRBV7-8 and TRBJ2-3; TRBD2 agrees at 9 bases. Germline trimming cut 2 bases from V and 2 bases from J; bases unmatched to any gene: 8. The germline V gene encodes CDR1 SGHVS and CDR2 FQNEAQ. The CDR3 contains 17 residues. DNA for the CDR3: TGTGCCAGCAGCTTACATGGCGGGGGGGCCACCACAGATACGCAGTATTTT. As protein: CASSLHGGGATTDTQYF.

The chain uses TRBV6-5 and TRBJ2-2, with D maybe TRBD1 (6 bases). V gave up 2 bases and J gave up 4 bases, with 8 bases separating them. Germline V gene sequence: CDR1 MNHEY, CDR2 SVGAGI. The CDR3 runs to 14 residues. The CDR3 DNA reads as TGTGCCAGCAGTTACACAGGGACCACCGGGGAGCTGTTTTTT. This encodes CASSYTGTTGELFF.

This clone was seen many times. This sequence joins TRBV6-5 and TRBJ1-2, with 9 bases that match TRBD1. CDR3 length: 13 residues. Germline lookup yields CDR1 MNHEY and CDR2 SVGAGI. The V and J ends lost 5 bases and 8 bases, in that order; junction bases with no gene match: 6. CDR3 sequence (DNA): TGTGCCAGCAGTGACCGGGACAGGGACGGCTACACCTTC. This translates into CASSDRDRDGYTF.

V usage is TRBV9 and J usage is TRBJ2-5; possibly TRBD2 for D (6 bases). The CDR3 loop spans 15 amino acids. V lost 0 bases and J 2 bases, leaving 11 bases between the germline ends. The germline gives CDR1 SGDLS, CDR2 YYNGEE. The CDR3 region is CASSVAPGGQETQYF. The CDR3 DNA sequence: TGTGCCAGCAGCGTAGCACCCGGGGGACAAGAGACCCAGTACTTC.

The CDR3 DNA reads TGTGCCAGCAGCGTCCCAGGGGTTGGGAGCTCACCCCTCCACTTT. It specifies CASSVPGVGSSPLHF. The chain employs TRBV13 and TRBJ1-6, with D perhaps TRBD1 (6 bases). Germline V gene lookup returns CDR1 PRHDT and CDR2 FYEKMQ (reference sequence). The CDR3 has 15 residues. Trimming shortened V by 5 bases and J by 10 bases, and 18 bases separated the two germline ends.

The chain carries TRBV29-1 and TRBJ1-2, with 7 bases identical to TRBD1. The CDR3 extends over 15 amino acids. V shed 4 bases, J shed 5 bases, and the junction held 13 bases outside the gene matches. Germline CDR1 SQVTM, CDR2 ANQGSEA. CDR3 sequence (DNA): TGCAGCGTTGGACAAAAGGAACAGGGGCCATATGGCTACACCTTC. It specifies CSVGQKEQGPYGYTF.

V is TRBV2 and J is TRBJ2-5; tentative D call: TRBD2 (5 bases). Germline CDR1 SNHLY, CDR2 FYNNEI. V lost 6 bases to trimming and J lost 4 bases, with 18 bases between them. This CDR3 comprises 15 residues. The CDR3 spells CASSGGGLDRETQYF. The CDR3 DNA reads as TGTGCCAGCAGCGGAGGCGGCCTAGACCGAGAGACCCAGTACTTC.

The chain links TRBV4-1 to TRBJ2-2; D is uncertain. Germline V gene lookup returns CDR1 MGHRA and CDR2 YSYEKL. The V and J ends lost 1 base and 3 bases respectively, with 12 bases between them. The CDR3 is 16 residues long. The CDR3 here is CASSQAPEGYTGELFF. In DNA form, the CDR3 reads TGCGCCAGCAGCCAAGCCCCAGAAGGGTACACCGGGGAGCTGTTTTTT.

DNA for the CDR3: TGTGCCAGCATTGAGGGACAGTTCGGGGAGCTGTTTTTT. Protein product: CASIEGQFGELFF. The genes are TRBV2 and TRBJ2-2; 7 bases are a match to TRBD1. Unmatched junction bases numbered 6, after V lost 7 bases and J lost 7 bases. Germline V CDR1 and CDR2: SNHLY, FYNNEI. The CDR3 extends over 13 amino acids.